Listed below are T cell receptor beta chains from one sample, sequenced in a study of blood T cell repertoires in COVID-19. Repertoires were generated with immunoSEQ multiplex PCR, while TCRdb's copy carries only in-frame clones and drops some. The sample has 35,000 to 45,000 clones; 80% to 90% are singletons. The material sequenced was peripheral blood. The receptors were sampled from a human donor in a cohort sampled during active COVID-19. Both conserved end residues are part of each CDR3. D genes are given only for firm matches. Size values are once, few and many counts, or a class for expanded clones, and some rows have none.

J gene: TRBJ2-7; V gene: TRBV5-1; D gene: -; clone size: -; CDR3 DNA: TGCGCCAGCAGCTTGCAACCGGCGGGCATGCAGTACTTC; CDR3 protein: CASSLQPAGMQYF
J gene: TRBJ2-3; V gene: TRBV2; D gene: -; clone size: -; CDR3 DNA: TGTGCCAGCAGATTTCACGGGTCGGGAACAGATACGCAGTATTTT; CDR3 protein: CASRFHGSGTDTQYF
J gene: TRBJ2-1; V gene: TRBV9; D gene: -; clone size: -; CDR3 DNA: TGTGCCAGCAGCGTAGGTTCTAGCTCCTACAATGAGCAGTTCTTC; CDR3 protein: CASSVGSSSYNEQFF
J gene: TRBJ2-7; V gene: TRBV5-1; D gene: TRBD2; clone size: -; CDR3 DNA: TGCGCCAGCAGCTACGGACTTCAGCGGGCGGGGGAGGACGAGCAGTACTTC; CDR3 protein: CASSYGLQRAGEDEQYF
J gene: TRBJ2-5; V gene: TRBV5-5; D gene: TRBD2; clone size: -; CDR3 DNA: TGTGCCAGCGGGGATCGCGGGAGGGCCGTGGGGGAGACCCAGTACTTC; CDR3 protein: CASGDRGRAVGETQYF
J gene: TRBJ2-7; V gene: TRBV5-1; D gene: TRBD2; clone size: -; CDR3 DNA: TGCGCCAGCAGCATGGGACTAGCGGGGGCCTACGAGCAGTACTTC; CDR3 protein: CASSMGLAGAYEQYF
J gene: TRBJ2-6; V gene: TRBV9; D gene: -; clone size: -; CDR3 DNA: TGTGCCAGCAGCGTTCGATCAGGGCCCTCTGGGGCCAACGTCCTGACTTTC; CDR3 protein: CASSVRSGPSGANVLTF
J gene: TRBJ1-1; V gene: TRBV30; D gene: -; clone size: -; CDR3 DNA: TGTGCCTGCTGGCGGGTTGCTGAAGCTTTCTTT; CDR3 protein: CACWRVAEAFF
J gene: TRBJ2-1; V gene: TRBV4-2; D gene: -; clone size: -; CDR3 DNA: TGTGCCAGCAGCCAAAGGCCGGCAGACACTGAGCAGTTCTTC; CDR3 protein: CASSQRPADTEQFF
J gene: TRBJ1-1; V gene: TRBV6-2/TRBV6-3; D gene: -; clone size: -; CDR3 DNA: TGTGCCAGCAGTTTAGTACCGGGGACTGAAGCTTTCTTT; CDR3 protein: CASSLVPGTEAFF
J gene: TRBJ2-3; V gene: TRBV30; D gene: TRBD2; clone size: -; CDR3 DNA: TGTGCCTGGAGTCACGGGGGGACCCTAGCCAAAGATACGCAGTATTTT; CDR3 protein: CAWSHGGTLAKDTQYF
J gene: TRBJ1-5; V gene: TRBV5-1; D gene: TRBD1; clone size: -; CDR3 DNA: TGCGCCAGCAGCCTATGGGGGACAGCCAATCAGCCCCAGCATTTT; CDR3 protein: CASSLWGTANQPQHF
J gene: TRBJ2-7; V gene: TRBV14; D gene: -; clone size: -; CDR3 DNA: TGTGCCAGCAGCCCCATAGGGGCAATAAACTTCTACGAGCAGTACTTC; CDR3 protein: CASSPIGAINFYEQYF
J gene: TRBJ2-3; V gene: TRBV24-1; D gene: TRBD2; clone size: -; CDR3 DNA: TGTGCCACCAGCGGGGGGGGGACAAGGGGCCAGGGAGATACGCAGTATTTT; CDR3 protein: CATSGGGTRGQGDTQYF
J gene: TRBJ1-6; V gene: TRBV2; D gene: -; clone size: -; CDR3 DNA: TGTGCCAGCAGTCCCCCCGCGACAGGATATAATTCACCCCTCCACTTT; CDR3 protein: CASSPPATGYNSPLHF
J gene: TRBJ2-1; V gene: TRBV6-2/TRBV6-3; D gene: TRBD1; clone size: -; CDR3 DNA: TGTGCCAGCAGTTGGACAGGGTATGAGCAGTTCTTC; CDR3 protein: CASSWTGYEQFF
J gene: TRBJ1-1; V gene: TRBV7-2; D gene: -; clone size: -; CDR3 DNA: TGTGCCAGCAGCTTGGAGGCCTACACTGAAGCTTTCTTT; CDR3 protein: CASSLEAYTEAFF
J gene: TRBJ2-1; V gene: TRBV6-5; D gene: TRBD1; clone size: -; CDR3 DNA: TGTGCCAGCAGTTACTGGACAGGGGGAAACAATGAGCAGTTCTTC; CDR3 protein: CASSYWTGGNNEQFF
J gene: TRBJ2-5; V gene: TRBV20-1; D gene: -; clone size: -; CDR3 DNA: TGCAGTGCTAGTCAGGGCCTAACGGTGTCGGAGACCCAGTACTTC; CDR3 protein: CSASQGLTVSETQYF
J gene: TRBJ2-1; V gene: TRBV29-1; D gene: -; clone size: once; CDR3 DNA: TGCAGCGTGGACTCGGTAGTAAACGAGCAGTTCTTC; CDR3 protein: CSVDSVVNEQFF
J gene: TRBJ2-7; V gene: TRBV5-1; D gene: -; clone size: -; CDR3 DNA: TGCGCCAGCAGCTTGGTCCAATACGAGCAGTACTTC; CDR3 protein: CASSLVQYEQYF
J gene: TRBJ2-7; V gene: TRBV12-3/TRBV12-4; D gene: -; clone size: once; CDR3 DNA: TGTGCCAGCAGTTTAATATACGAGCAGTACTTC; CDR3 protein: CASSLIYEQYF
J gene: TRBJ1-2; V gene: TRBV10-2; D gene: TRBD1; clone size: -; CDR3 DNA: TGCGCCAGCAGTGGACCAGGACAGGGGGTTAGCTATGGCTACACCTTC; CDR3 protein: CASSGPGQGVSYGYTF
J gene: TRBJ2-2; V gene: TRBV5-1; D gene: -; clone size: -; CDR3 DNA: TGCGCCACCGCATGGCAACAGACCCCCGGGGAGCTGTTTTTT; CDR3 protein: CATAWQQTPGELFF
J gene: TRBJ2-2; V gene: TRBV3-1/TRBV3-2; D gene: TRBD1; clone size: -; CDR3 DNA: TGTGCCAGCAGCCAAGGGACAGGGCCCGGGGAGCTGTTTTTT; CDR3 protein: CASSQGTGPGELFF
J gene: TRBJ2-5; V gene: TRBV4-2; D gene: TRBD1; clone size: -; CDR3 DNA: TGTGCCAGCAGCCAAGTATCGGGACAGGGGATATCAGAGACCCAGTACTTC; CDR3 protein: CASSQVSGQGISETQYF
J gene: TRBJ2-1; V gene: TRBV5-1; D gene: TRBD2; clone size: -; CDR3 DNA: TGCGCCAGCAGCTTGGCGGCTAGCGGGGACGAGCAGTTCTTC; CDR3 protein: CASSLAASGDEQFF
J gene: TRBJ2-7; V gene: TRBV18; D gene: -; clone size: -; CDR3 DNA: TGTGCCAGCTCACGCAACTGGAGGAGGGGGGGGTTAGACGAGCAGTACTTC; CDR3 protein: CASSRNWRRGGLDEQYF
J gene: TRBJ1-1; V gene: TRBV3-1/TRBV3-2; D gene: -; clone size: -; CDR3 DNA: TGTGCCAGCAGCCTAATGGGCGGGGGGAGCACTGAAGCTTTCTTT; CDR3 protein: CASSLMGGGSTEAFF
J gene: TRBJ2-3; V gene: TRBV3-1/TRBV3-2; D gene: TRBD2; clone size: -; CDR3 DNA: TGTGCCAGCAGCCGCCCGGGACTAGCGAGAGATACGCAGTATTTT; CDR3 protein: CASSRPGLARDTQYF
J gene: TRBJ2-3; V gene: TRBV11-2; D gene: TRBD2; clone size: -; CDR3 DNA: TGTGCCAGCAGCCCAGAGATAGCGGGCGGTGTAAATACGCAGTATTTT; CDR3 protein: CASSPEIAGGVNTQYF
J gene: TRBJ2-2; V gene: TRBV5-4; D gene: TRBD1; clone size: -; CDR3 DNA: TGTGCCAGCAGCACGCGACAGGGTATAGAAACCGGGGAGCTGTTTTTT; CDR3 protein: CASSTRQGIETGELFF
J gene: TRBJ1-2; V gene: TRBV19; D gene: -; clone size: -; CDR3 DNA: TGTGCCAGTAGTATGGTCCCCACAGGCAACTATGGCTACACCTTC; CDR3 protein: CASSMVPTGNYGYTF
J gene: TRBJ1-4; V gene: TRBV19; D gene: -; clone size: -; CDR3 DNA: TGTGCCAGTAGTCCCCGACAAGCAACTAATGAAAAACTGTTTTTT; CDR3 protein: CASSPRQATNEKLFF
J gene: TRBJ2-3; V gene: TRBV6-5; D gene: -; clone size: -; CDR3 DNA: TGTGCCAGCCGGAGGGGAGATACGCAGTATTTT; CDR3 protein: CASRRGDTQYF
J gene: TRBJ2-5; V gene: TRBV27; D gene: TRBD2; clone size: -; CDR3 DNA: TGTGCCAGCAGTCTTCTAGCGGCCTCAGGCGCCCAGTACTTC; CDR3 protein: CASSLLAASGAQYF
J gene: TRBJ2-5; V gene: TRBV7-2; D gene: TRBD2; clone size: -; CDR3 DNA: TGTGCCAGCACCATTCGGGGGAGGGAGGAGACCCAGTACTTC; CDR3 protein: CASTIRGREETQYF
J gene: TRBJ2-7; V gene: TRBV6-5; D gene: TRBD2; clone size: -; CDR3 DNA: TGTGCCAGCACGAGGACTAGCGGTAATTACGAGCAGTACTTC; CDR3 protein: CASTRTSGNYEQYF
J gene: TRBJ1-5; V gene: TRBV4-1; D gene: -; clone size: few; CDR3 DNA: TGCGCCAGCAGACCGGACGGGGATAGCAATCAGCCCCAGCATTTT; CDR3 protein: CASRPDGDSNQPQHF
J gene: TRBJ2-2; V gene: TRBV15; D gene: TRBD2; clone size: -; CDR3 DNA: TGTGCCACCAGGGGGCTAGCGGGAGTGAGGGCCACCGGGGAGCTGTTTTTT; CDR3 protein: CATRGLAGVRATGELFF
J gene: TRBJ1-2; V gene: TRBV18; D gene: TRBD1; clone size: -; CDR3 DNA: TGTGCCAGCTCCACCTCCCCGGGACAGGGGGCTGGCTATGGCTACACCTTC; CDR3 protein: CASSTSPGQGAGYGYTF
J gene: TRBJ1-1; V gene: TRBV5-4; D gene: -; clone size: -; CDR3 DNA: TGTGCCAGCAGCTTGGGACAGATCGTGGTTGACACTGAAGCTTTCTTT; CDR3 protein: CASSLGQIVVDTEAFF